These 29 T cell receptor beta chains were sequenced from one sample in a study of spatial heterogeneity in lung cancer. Time point: sample taken at primary tumor resection. TCRs were sequenced from unsorted whole RNA of tumor, nontumor lung or PBMC. TCRdb recomputed calls from the 5' RACE reads with MiXCR, one row per CDR3 protein. There are around 63,000 distinct CDR3 sequences in the sample; 8.4% occur only once, and over 12% lies in the top ten. The material sequenced was PBMCs, taken at surgery. The receptors come from a female donor with early-stage non-small cell lung cancer.

The CDR3 spells CATSLSRGQVSDEQFF. CDR3 DNA sequence: TGTGCCACCTCGCTATCTCGGGGTCAAGTCAGCGATGAGCAGTTCTTC. The V call is TRBV24-1, the J call TRBJ2-1; weak D call: TRBD2 (5 bases). V was cut by 9 bases and J by 8 bases, with 25 bases left in between. The CDR3 runs 16 residues. Germline V lookup: CDR1 KGHDR, CDR2 SFDVKD.

This sequence joins TRBV6-5 and TRBJ1-4; the D is unclear. Per germline, CDR1 MNHEY and CDR2 SVGAGI. V was shortened by 6 bases and J by 0 bases, with 8 bases between the two germline ends. The CDR3 is 14 amino acids. CDR3 region: CASSKTATNEKLFF. The CDR3 DNA reads as TGTGCCAGCAGCAAAACAGCAACTAATGAAAAACTGTTTTTT.

This clonotype showed up many times. V and J are TRBV11-3 and TRBJ2-1; 9 bases match TRBD1. V lost 5 bases, J lost 15 bases, and 8 bases stayed unmatched. Germline V CDR1 and CDR2: SGHNT, YENEEA. There are 12 residues in the CDR3. The CDR3 is CASSNHGQGTFF. CDR3 DNA: TGTGCCAGCAGCAATCATGGACAGGGGACGTTCTTC. The whole variable domain, filled in from reference TRBV11-3 and TRBJ2-1, reads EAGVVQSPRYKIIEKKQPVAFWCNPISGHNTLYWYLQNLGQGPELLIRYENEEAVDDSQLPKDRFSAERLKGVDSTLKIQPAELGDSAVYLCASSNHGQGTFFGPGTRLTVL.

This clonotype came up a few times. The chain carries TRBV7-2 and TRBJ1-5; D is uncertain. Germline assignment: CDR1 SGHTA and CDR2 FQGNSA. V lost 1 base and J 11 bases, leaving 15 bases between the germline ends. The length of the CDR3 is 14 residues. In DNA form, the CDR3 reads TGTGCCAGCAGCTTAGTACAAGATGGTACGGCCCAGCATTTT. Protein sequence: CASSLVQDGTAQHF. The full variable domain, rest sourced from reference TRBV7-2 and TRBJ1-5, is GAGVSQSPSNKVTEKGKDVELRCDPISGHTALYWYRQSLGQGLEFLIYFQGNSAPDKSGLPSDRFSAERTGGSVSTLTIQRTQQEDSAVYLCASSLVQDGTAQHFGDGTRLSIL.

This clonotype was observed many times. The chain uses TRBV7-3 and TRBJ2-3, with D perhaps TRBD2 (5 bases). CDR3 length: 13 residues. Germline V gene data show CDR1 as SGHTA and CDR2 as FQGTGA. The V gene lost 5 bases and the J gene lost 2 bases, with 8 bases spanning the gap. Here the CDR3 reads CASSGLLTDTQYF. The CDR3 nucleotides read TGTGCCAGCAGCGGACTCCTCACAGATACGCAGTATTTT.

This sequence joins TRBV7-2 and TRBJ1-5; 7 bases fit TRBD1. The ends lost 5 bases at V and 5 bases at J; junction bases unmatched: 6. Per the germline V gene, CDR1 is SGHTA and CDR2 is FQGNSA. The CDR3 runs 14 residues. CDR3 sequence (DNA): TGTGCCAGCAGCCGATCAGGGGGTGATCAGCCCCAGCATTTT. It is translated as CASSRSGGDQPQHF.

V gene TRBV6-5 combines with J gene TRBJ1-3; 8 bases fit TRBD1. Germline assignment: CDR1 MNHEY and CDR2 SVGAGI. The ends lost 6 bases at V and 2 bases at J; junction bases unmatched: 6. The CDR3 runs 15 residues. The CDR3 DNA sequence: TGTGCCAGCAGCCCTAGCAGGGGGCCTGGAAACACCATATATTTT. Its protein is CASSPSRGPGNTIYF.

This clonotype came up a few times. This chain joins TRBV27 and TRBJ2-3, with D possibly being TRBD1 (6 bases). Germline CDR1 and CDR2: MNHEY and SMNVEV (reference sequence). Trimming stripped 8 bases from V and 4 bases from J, with 10 bases between. This CDR3 has 12 amino acids. The CDR3 DNA reads TGTGCCAGCCGCTCAGGGGCAGATACGCAGTATTTT. Translation: CASRSGADTQYF.

This clonotype was recorded at least ten times. The rearrangement links TRBV12-3 or TRBV12-4 to TRBJ2-7; no clear D. V was cut by 3 bases and J by 5 bases, with 5 bases left in between. This CDR3 contains 11 residues. The CDR3 reads CASSFRNEQYF. CDR3 bases: TGTGCCAGCAGTTTTCGGAACGAGCAGTACTTC.

The V call is TRBV7-2, the J call TRBJ2-3; 12 positions agree with TRBD2. The CDR3 sequence is 14 residues long. V lost 4 bases to trimming and J lost 7 bases; unmatched junction nucleotides: 3. Germline V gene data show CDR1 as SGHTA and CDR2 as FQGNSA. Here the CDR3 DNA reads TGTGCCAGCAGCTATACTAGCGGGGGGAATACGCAGTATTTT. It encodes CASSYTSGGNTQYF.

This clonotype appeared many times. CDR3 in amino acids: CASSHYSTAAGDIQYF. CDR3 DNA: TGTGCCAGCAGCCATTACTCGACGGCAGCAGGGGACATTCAGTACTTC. The rearrangement uses TRBV9 and TRBJ2-4; D possibly corresponds to TRBD1 (6 bases). Trimming left V 4 bases short and J 8 bases short, with 22 bases between. The CDR3 sequence is 16 residues long. Per germline, CDR1 SGDLS and CDR2 YYNGEE.

The V gene is TRBV7-6, the J gene TRBJ1-6; the D is unclear. Germline V CDR1 and CDR2: SGHVS, FNYEAQ. Trimming took off 5 bases at V and 0 bases at J, with 14 bases between the two ends. The CDR3 spans 17 residues. The CDR3 spells CASSRGQPSSYNSPLHF. DNA of the CDR3: TGTGCCAGCAGCAGAGGCCAGCCTAGCTCCTATAATTCACCCCTCCACTTT.

The chain couples TRBV18 to TRBJ2-3; TRBD2 agrees at 7 bases. J lost 0 bases, V lost 6 bases, and 6 bases had no gene match. The CDR3 loop spans 15 amino acids. Germline V gene data show CDR1 as KGHSH and CDR2 as LQKENI. CDR3 sequence: CASSISGASTDTQYF. CDR3 nucleotide sequence: TGTGCCAGCTCGATCAGCGGGGCTAGCACAGATACGCAGTATTTT.

This clonotype has a handful of counts. The V call is TRBV6-4, the J call TRBJ1-1; TRBD1 is a possible D gene (6 bases). Germline CDR1 is MRHNA and CDR2 is SNTAGT. V was trimmed by 7 bases and J by 0 bases, leaving 15 bases between them. The CDR3 totals 15 residues. CDR3 residues: CASKVEDSMNTEAFF. CDR3 in DNA: TGTGCCAGCAAGGTGGAGGACAGTATGAACACTGAAGCTTTCTTT.

The V call is TRBV9, the J call TRBJ1-4; TRBD1 matches at 7 bases. Looked up from germline, CDR1 is SGDLS and CDR2 is YYNGEE. The ends lost 4 bases at V and 7 bases at J; junction bases unmatched: 10. This CDR3 is 15 amino acids long. The CDR3 DNA is TGTGCCAGCAGCCCTTCGACAGGGTCCGTTGAAAAACTGTTTTTT. Its protein product is CASSPSTGSVEKLFF.

This clonotype was seen more than once but under ten times. The V gene is TRBV7-3, the J gene TRBJ1-6; D possibly corresponds to TRBD1 (6 bases). The germline CDR1 and CDR2 sequences are SGHTA and FQGTGA. The V and J ends lost 5 bases and 9 bases respectively, with 17 bases between them. The CDR3 consists of 15 residues. The CDR3 DNA is TGTGCCAGCAGCCCAGAGGCAGGGGTTGGTTCACCCCTCCACTTT. This gives the protein CASSPEAGVGSPLHF.

V and J are TRBV5-6 and TRBJ1-2; D possibly corresponds to TRBD1 (5 bases). This CDR3 spans 12 amino acids. The germline gives CDR1 SGHDT, CDR2 YYEEEE. With 4 bases removed from V and 3 bases from J, the gap between germline ends came to 7 bases. The CDR3 DNA sequence: TGTGCCAGCAGCCCACAGGACTATGGCTACACCTTC. Translation gives CASSPQDYGYTF. The full variable domain, completed using reference TRBV5-6 and TRBJ1-2, is DAGVTQSPTHLIKTRGQQVTLRCSPKSGHDTVSWYQQALGQGPQFIFQYYEEEERQRGNFPDRFSGHQFPNYSSELNVNALLLGDSALYLCASSPQDYGYTFGSGTRLTVV.

The chain couples TRBV9 to TRBJ1-4; D not resolved. V lost 6 bases and J 4 bases, leaving 10 bases between the germline ends. This CDR3 is 13 amino acids long. Germline V CDR1 and CDR2: SGDLS, YYNGEE. The CDR3 here is CASNAPGNEKLFF. In DNA form, the CDR3 reads TGTGCCAGCAACGCCCCTGGTAATGAAAAACTGTTTTTT.

This clonotype was detected many times. This chain joins TRBV19 and TRBJ1-5; a possible D gene is TRBD1 (6 bases). This CDR3 spans 14 amino acids. Trimming took 1 base from V and 7 from J, leaving 11 bases between them. Germline values: CDR1 LNHDA, CDR2 SQIVND (reference sequence). The DNA of the CDR3 is TGTGCCAGTAGTATAGGGCAGGGGCGGCAGCCCCAGCATTTT. This encodes CASSIGQGRQPQHF.

The sample holds many counts of this clonotype. This chain links TRBV3-1 with TRBJ1-1; no clear D. Trimming pared 7 bases from V and 2 bases from J, leaving 11 bases between. The CDR3 contains 13 residues. The germline V gene encodes CDR1 LGHDT and CDR2 YNNKEL (reference sequence). CDR3 in amino acids: CASNLPGNTEAFF. Here the CDR3 DNA reads TGTGCCAGCAACCTCCCGGGAAACACTGAAGCTTTCTTT.

This clonotype was counted ten times or more. The genes are TRBV20-1 and TRBJ1-1; D possibly corresponds to TRBD1 (5 bases). Germline V gene sequence: CDR1 DFQATT, CDR2 SNEGSKA (reference sequence). The CDR3 runs 12 residues. Written as DNA, the CDR3 is TGCAGCGGGACGGATTGGAACACTGAAGCTTTCTTT. Translating gives CSGTDWNTEAFF.

This clonotype was counted ten times or more. The genes are TRBV5-1 and TRBJ2-3; 7 bases agree with TRBD1. There are 14 residues in the CDR3. Germline CDR1 reads SGHRS; CDR2 reads YFSETQ. The junction had 2 bases not matched to a gene; V was cut back by 0 bases and J by 4 bases. CDR3 DNA sequence: TGCGCCAGCAGCTTGGAACAGGGGTCAGATACGCAGTATTTT. Encoded protein: CASSLEQGSDTQYF.

The CDR3 region is CASRTSVGTEAFF. CDR3 in DNA: TGTGCCAGCAGAACTAGTGTCGGCACTGAAGCTTTCTTT. The chain is built from TRBV6-5 and TRBJ1-1; D gene ambiguous. CDR1 is MNHEY, CDR2 SVGAGI, per germline. This CDR3 has 13 residues. The ends were cut back, 6 bases at V and 4 bases at J, with 12 bases in the middle.

This clonotype was observed many times. V and J are TRBV7-2 and TRBJ2-1, with D possibly matching TRBD2 (5 bases). CDR1 is SGHTA and CDR2 is FQGNSA in the germline V gene. The V gene lost 1 base and the J gene lost 5 bases, with 12 bases spanning the gap. This CDR3 comprises 15 residues. The chain's CDR3 is CASSLVLGRNNEQFF. The CDR3 DNA is TGTGCCAGCAGCTTAGTACTAGGGAGAAACAATGAGCAGTTCTTC.

As for this clonotype: One end of the junction fails to match germline, which may point to a read error. The CDR3 sequence: CASSLDGSNQSQHF. The CDR3 DNA sequence: TGCGCCAGCAGCTTGGATGGGAGCAATCAGTCCCAGCATTTT. V is TRBV5-1 and J is TRBJ1-5, with unresolved D. CDR1 SGHRS and CDR2 YFSETQ come from the germline V gene. The CDR3 sequence is 14 residues long.

This clonotype has just a few counts. The chain carries TRBV7-2 and TRBJ2-2, with D possibly being TRBD1 (6 bases). The germline V and J ends were trimmed by 0 bases and 6 bases, with 14 bases remaining between them. Germline V gene sequence: CDR1 SGHTA, CDR2 FQGNSA. The CDR3 extends over 16 amino acids. The CDR3 loop is CASSLAAGTPAGELFF. The CDR3, as DNA: TGTGCCAGCAGCTTAGCCGCCGGGACACCGGCCGGGGAGCTGTTTTTT.

This clonotype was seen ten or more times. V gene TRBV7-9 combines with J gene TRBJ1-2, with 7 bases lining up with TRBD1. The CDR3 spans 16 residues. V shed 5 bases and J 2 bases; nucleotides not matched to a gene: 11. Looked up from germline, CDR1 is SEHNR and CDR2 is FQNEAQ (reference sequence). CDR3 residues: CASSSSGTEYNYGYTF. CDR3 coding DNA: TGTGCCAGCAGCAGCTCCGGGACAGAGTACAACTATGGCTACACCTTC.

Many counts were recorded for this clonotype. The chain uses TRBV29-1 and TRBJ1-1, with a possible D match to TRBD1 (6 bases). The CDR3 spans 13 residues. Trimming cost V 6 bases and J 4 bases, with 15 bases left between them. Germline CDR1 and CDR2: SQVTM and ANQGSEA. As DNA, the CDR3 is TGCAGCGTGGGGACATCGAGGTTCACTGAAGCTTTCTTT. It is translated as CSVGTSRFTEAFF.

The rearrangement uses TRBV25-1 and TRBJ2-2, with 7 bases identical to TRBD2. The CDR3 runs 14 residues. Unmatched junction bases numbered 8, after V lost 7 bases and J lost 6 bases. Germline-derived CDR1 and CDR2 are MGHDK and SYGVNS. The CDR3 nucleotides read TGTGCCAGCATACCTGCGGGGAGGGCCGGGGAGCTGTTTTTT. Translation: CASIPAGRAGELFF. Together with reference TRBV25-1 and TRBJ2-2, the CDR3 gives the full variable domain: EADIYQTPRYLVIGTGKKITLECSQTMGHDKMYWYQQDPGMELHLIHYSYGVNSTEKGDLSSESTVSRIRTEHFPLTLESARPSHTSQYLCASIPAGRAGELFFGEGSRLTVL.